This T cell receptor beta chain was found in a study of blood T cell repertoires in COVID-19. Turning to the study itself: The study drew acute and convalescent COVID-19 samples from the United States, Italy and Spain.

Source study methods: Cell counts per sample came from amplifying reference gene primers. Profiled with immunoSEQ multiplex PCR; TCRdb holds only in-frame clones, not every one. V and J calls and clone size are copied from that table; D and trimming were computed from the DNA. The sample carries approximately 200,000 clones, 70% to 85% recorded once. Germline V gives CDR1 MDHEN, CDR2 SYDVKM. Trimming took 6 bases from V and 3 from J; bases not matched to a gene: 6. CDR3 length equals 14 residues. Cohort assignment relied on participant-reported clinical history. Donors in Cohort 3 who had recovered were those with two negative PCRs, healthcare professional clearance, or resolution of their symptoms.

The sequence came from a woman between 25 and 40 years old who had recovered from COVID-19. V usage is TRBV28 and J usage is TRBJ1-1; 8 nucleotides agree with TRBD1. Sequencing was carried out using PBMCs or T cells enriched from blood (not recorded which). The CDR3 loop is CASSDVTGDTEAFF. As DNA, the CDR3 is TGTGCCAGCAGCGACGTGACAGGGGACACTGAAGCTTTCTTT. Based on the CDR3 plus reference TRBV28 and TRBJ1-1, the full variable domain is DVKVTQSSRYLVKRTGEKVFLECVQDMDHENMFWYRQDPGLGLRLIYFSYDVKMKEKGDIPEGYSVSREKKERFSLILESASTNQTSMYLCASSDVTGDTEAFFGQGTRLTVV.